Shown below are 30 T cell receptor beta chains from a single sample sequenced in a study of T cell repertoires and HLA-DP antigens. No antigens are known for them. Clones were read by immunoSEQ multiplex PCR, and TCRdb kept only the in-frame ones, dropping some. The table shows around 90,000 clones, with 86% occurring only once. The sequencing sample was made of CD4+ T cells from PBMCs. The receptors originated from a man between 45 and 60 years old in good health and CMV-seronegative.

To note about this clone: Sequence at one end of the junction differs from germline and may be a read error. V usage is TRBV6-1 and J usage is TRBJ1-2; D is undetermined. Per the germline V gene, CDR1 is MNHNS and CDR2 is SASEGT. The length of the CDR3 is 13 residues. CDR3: CASSEGVGGWLAF. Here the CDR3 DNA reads TGTGCCAGCAGTGAAGGGGTGGGAGGGTGGTTAGCCTTC.

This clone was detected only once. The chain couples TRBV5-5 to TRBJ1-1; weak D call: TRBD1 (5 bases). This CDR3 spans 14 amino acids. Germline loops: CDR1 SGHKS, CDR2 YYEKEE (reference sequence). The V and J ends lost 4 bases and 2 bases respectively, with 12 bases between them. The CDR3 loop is CASSARALNTEAFF. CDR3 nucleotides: TGTGCCAGCAGCGCCAGGGCACTTAACACTGAAGCTTTCTTT.

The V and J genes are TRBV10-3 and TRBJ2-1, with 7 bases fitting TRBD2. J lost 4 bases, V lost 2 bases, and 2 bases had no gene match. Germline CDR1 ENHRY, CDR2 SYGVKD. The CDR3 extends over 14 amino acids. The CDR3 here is CAISEREAYNEQFF. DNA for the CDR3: TGTGCCATCAGTGAGCGGGAGGCTTACAATGAGCAGTTCTTC.

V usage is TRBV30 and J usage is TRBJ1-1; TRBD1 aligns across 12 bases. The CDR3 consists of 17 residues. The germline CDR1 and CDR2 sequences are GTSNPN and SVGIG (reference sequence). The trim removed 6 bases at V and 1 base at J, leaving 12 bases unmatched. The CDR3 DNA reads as TGTGCCTGCTTACCCGGGACAGGGGGCTACGCGAACACTGAAGCTTTCTTT. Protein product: CACLPGTGGYANTEAFF. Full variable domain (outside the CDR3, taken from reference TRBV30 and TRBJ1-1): SQTIHQWPATLVQPVGSPLSLECTVEGTSNPNLYWYRQAAGRGLQLLFYSVGIGQISSEVPQNLSASRPQDRQFILSSKKLLLSDSGFYLCACLPGTGGYANTEAFFGQGTRLTVV.

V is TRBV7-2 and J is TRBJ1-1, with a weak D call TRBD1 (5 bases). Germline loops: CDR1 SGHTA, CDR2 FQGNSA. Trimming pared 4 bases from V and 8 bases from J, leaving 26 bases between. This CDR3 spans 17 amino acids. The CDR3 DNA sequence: TGTGCCAGCAGCTCAACCCGGGCCGTGCGGGGGAACTGGGAAGCTTTCTTT. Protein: CASSSTRAVRGNWEAFF.

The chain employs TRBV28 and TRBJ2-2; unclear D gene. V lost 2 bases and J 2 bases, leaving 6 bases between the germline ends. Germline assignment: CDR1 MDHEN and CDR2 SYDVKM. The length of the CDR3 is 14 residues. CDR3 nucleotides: TGTGCCAGCAGTTTACCGGTCAACACCGGGGAGCTGTTTTTT. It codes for CASSLPVNTGELFF.

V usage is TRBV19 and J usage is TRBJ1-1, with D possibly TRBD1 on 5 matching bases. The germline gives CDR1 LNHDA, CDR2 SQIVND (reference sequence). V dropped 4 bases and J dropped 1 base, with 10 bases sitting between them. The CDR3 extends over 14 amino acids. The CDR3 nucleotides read TGTGCCAGTAGTACCGGACATCCGAACACTGAAGCTTTCTTT. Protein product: CASSTGHPNTEAFF.

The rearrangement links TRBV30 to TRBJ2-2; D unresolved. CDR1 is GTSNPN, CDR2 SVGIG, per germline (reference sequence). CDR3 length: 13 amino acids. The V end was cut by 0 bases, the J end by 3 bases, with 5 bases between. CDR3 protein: CAWSVLYTGELFF. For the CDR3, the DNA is TGTGCCTGGAGTGTATTGTACACCGGGGAGCTGTTTTTT.

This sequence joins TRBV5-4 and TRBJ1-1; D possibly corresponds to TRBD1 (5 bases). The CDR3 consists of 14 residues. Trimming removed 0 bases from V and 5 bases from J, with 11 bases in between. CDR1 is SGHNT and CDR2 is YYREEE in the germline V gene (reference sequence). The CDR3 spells CASSLGQQRTEAFF. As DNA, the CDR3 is TGTGCCAGCAGCTTGGGACAGCAACGGACTGAAGCTTTCTTT.

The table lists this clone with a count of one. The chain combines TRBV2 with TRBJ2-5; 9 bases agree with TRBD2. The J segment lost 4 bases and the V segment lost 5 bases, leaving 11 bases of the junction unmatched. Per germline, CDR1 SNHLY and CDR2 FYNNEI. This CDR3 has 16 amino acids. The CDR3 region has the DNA TGTGCCAGCAGTCCCCCCCCCGCGGGAGGGCCAGAGACCCAGTACTTC. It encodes CASSPPPAGGPETQYF.

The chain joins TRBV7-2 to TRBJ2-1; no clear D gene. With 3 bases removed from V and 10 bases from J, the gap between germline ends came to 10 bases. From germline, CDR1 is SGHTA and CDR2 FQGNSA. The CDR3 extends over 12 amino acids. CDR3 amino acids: CASSFSSKEQFF. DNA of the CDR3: TGTGCCAGCAGCTTTTCAAGCAAAGAGCAGTTCTTC.

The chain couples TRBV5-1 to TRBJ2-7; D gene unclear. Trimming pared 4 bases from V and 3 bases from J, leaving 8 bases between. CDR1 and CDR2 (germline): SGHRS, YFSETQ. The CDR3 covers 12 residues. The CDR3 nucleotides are TGCGCCAGCAGCCCCGACAACTACGAGCAGTACTTC. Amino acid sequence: CASSPDNYEQYF. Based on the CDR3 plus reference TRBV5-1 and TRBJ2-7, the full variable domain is KAGVTQTPRYLIKTRGQQVTLSCSPISGHRSVSWYQQTPGQGLQFLFEYFSETQRNKGNFPGRFSGRQFSNSRSEMNVSTLELGDSALYLCASSPDNYEQYFGPGTRLTVT.

CDR3 coding DNA: TGTGCCAGCAGGAACGGGGCGGGGCAGAGCGGGGAGCTGTTTTTT. It codes for CASRNGAGQSGELFF. The rearrangement uses TRBV6-6 and TRBJ2-2; D may be TRBD2 (6 bases). This CDR3 has 15 amino acids. Trimming removed 6 bases at V and 7 bases at J, with 18 bases between. The germline gives CDR1 MNHNY, CDR2 SVGAGI (reference sequence).

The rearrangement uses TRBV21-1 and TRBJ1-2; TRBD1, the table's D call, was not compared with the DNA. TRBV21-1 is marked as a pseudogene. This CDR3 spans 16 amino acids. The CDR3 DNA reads TGTGCCAGCAGCAAAGGGGGGACAGGGGGAGTCTATGGCTACACCTTC. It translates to CASSKGGTGGVYGYTF.

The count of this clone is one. The CDR3 sequence: CATSRIKSRGRNTEAFF. The CDR3 DNA is TGTGCCACCAGCAGAATAAAATCCAGGGGGCGGAACACTGAAGCTTTCTTT. The V call is TRBV15, the J call TRBJ1-1, with 8 bases identical to TRBD1. Germline lookup yields CDR1 LNHNV and CDR2 YYDKDF (reference sequence). The CDR3 is 17 residues long. Trimming removed 2 bases from V and 1 base from J; junction bases left unmatched: 9.

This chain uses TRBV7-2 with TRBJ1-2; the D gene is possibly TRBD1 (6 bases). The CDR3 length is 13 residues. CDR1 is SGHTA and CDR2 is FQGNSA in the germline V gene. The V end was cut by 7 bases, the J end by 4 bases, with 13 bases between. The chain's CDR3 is CASNVQGGYGYTF. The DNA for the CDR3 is TGTGCCAGCAACGTACAGGGCGGCTATGGCTACACCTTC.

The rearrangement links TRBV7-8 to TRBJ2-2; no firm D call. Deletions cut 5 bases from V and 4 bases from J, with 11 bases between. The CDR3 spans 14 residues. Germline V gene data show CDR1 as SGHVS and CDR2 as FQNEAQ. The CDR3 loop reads CASSTRLFTGELFF. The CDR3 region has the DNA TGTGCCAGCAGCACCAGACTCTTCACCGGGGAGCTGTTTTTT.

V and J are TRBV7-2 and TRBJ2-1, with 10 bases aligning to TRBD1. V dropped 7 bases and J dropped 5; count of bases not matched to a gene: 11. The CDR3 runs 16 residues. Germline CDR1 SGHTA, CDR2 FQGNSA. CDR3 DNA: TGTGCCAGCAAAAAAGCGGGGACAGGGGAACACAATGAGCAGTTCTTC. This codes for CASKKAGTGEHNEQFF.

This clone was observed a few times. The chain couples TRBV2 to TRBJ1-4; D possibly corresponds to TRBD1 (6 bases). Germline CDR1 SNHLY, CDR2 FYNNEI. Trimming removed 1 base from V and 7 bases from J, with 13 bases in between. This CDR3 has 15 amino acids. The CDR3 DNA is TGTGCCAGCAGTGAAGGGAAGGGGGAATTTGAAAAACTGTTTTTT. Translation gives CASSEGKGEFEKLFF.

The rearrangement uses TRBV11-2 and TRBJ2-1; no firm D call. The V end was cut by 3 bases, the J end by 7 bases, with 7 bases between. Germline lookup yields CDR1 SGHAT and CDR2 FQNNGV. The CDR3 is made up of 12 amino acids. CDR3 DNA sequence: TGTGCCAGCAGCTTTGCATGGAATGAGCAGTTCTTC. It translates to CASSFAWNEQFF.

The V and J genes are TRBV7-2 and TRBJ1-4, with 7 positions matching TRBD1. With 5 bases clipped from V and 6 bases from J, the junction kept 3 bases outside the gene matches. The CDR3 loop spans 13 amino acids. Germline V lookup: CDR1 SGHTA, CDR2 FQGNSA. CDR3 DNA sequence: TGTGCCAGCAGCGACAGGGTTTATGAAAAACTGTTTTTT. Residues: CASSDRVYEKLFF.

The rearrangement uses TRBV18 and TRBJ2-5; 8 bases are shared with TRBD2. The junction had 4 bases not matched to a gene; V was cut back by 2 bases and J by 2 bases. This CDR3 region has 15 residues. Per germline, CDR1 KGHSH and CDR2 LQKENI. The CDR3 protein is CASSPGLAGQETQYF. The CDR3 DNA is TGTGCCAGCTCACCAGGACTAGCTGGGCAAGAGACCCAGTACTTC.

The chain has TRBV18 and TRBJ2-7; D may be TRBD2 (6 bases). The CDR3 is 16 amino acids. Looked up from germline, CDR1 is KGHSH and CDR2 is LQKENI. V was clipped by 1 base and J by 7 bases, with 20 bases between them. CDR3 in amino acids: CASSPRAAGPTVEQYF. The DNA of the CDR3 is TGTGCCAGCTCACCACGGGCGGCGGGACCGACCGTTGAGCAGTACTTC.

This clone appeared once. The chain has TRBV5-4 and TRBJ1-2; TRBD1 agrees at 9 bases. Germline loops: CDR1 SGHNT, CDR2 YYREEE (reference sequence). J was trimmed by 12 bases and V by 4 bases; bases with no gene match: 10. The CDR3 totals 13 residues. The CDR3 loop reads CASSPDRGREDTF. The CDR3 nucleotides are TGTGCCAGCAGCCCGGACAGGGGAAGGGAAGACACCTTC.

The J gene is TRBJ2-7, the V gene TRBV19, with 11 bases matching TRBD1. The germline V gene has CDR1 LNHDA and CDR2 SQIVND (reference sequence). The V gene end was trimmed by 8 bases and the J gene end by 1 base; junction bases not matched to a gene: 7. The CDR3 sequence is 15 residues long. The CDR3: CASRVRDRGSYEQYF. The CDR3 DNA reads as TGTGCCAGTCGAGTCCGGGACAGGGGGTCCTACGAGCAGTACTTC.

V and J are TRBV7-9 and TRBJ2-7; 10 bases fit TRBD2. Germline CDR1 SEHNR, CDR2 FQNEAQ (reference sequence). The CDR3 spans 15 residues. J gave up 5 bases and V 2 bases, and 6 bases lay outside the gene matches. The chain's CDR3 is CASSLQLAGHNEQYF. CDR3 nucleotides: TGTGCCAGCAGCTTACAACTAGCGGGACATAACGAGCAGTACTTC.

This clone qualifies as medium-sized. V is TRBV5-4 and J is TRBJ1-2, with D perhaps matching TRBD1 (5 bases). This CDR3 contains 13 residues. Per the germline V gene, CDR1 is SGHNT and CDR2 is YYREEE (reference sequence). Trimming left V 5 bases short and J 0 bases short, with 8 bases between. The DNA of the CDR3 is TGTGCCAGCAGAATGACAGCTAACTATGGCTACACCTTC. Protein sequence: CASRMTANYGYTF.

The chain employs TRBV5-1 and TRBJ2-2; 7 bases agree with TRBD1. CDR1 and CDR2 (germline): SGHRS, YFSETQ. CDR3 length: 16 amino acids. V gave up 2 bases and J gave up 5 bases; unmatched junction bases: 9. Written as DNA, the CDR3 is TGCGCCAGCAGCTTTTTCGGGACAGCGAGGACCGGGGAGCTGTTTTTT. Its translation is CASSFFGTARTGELFF.

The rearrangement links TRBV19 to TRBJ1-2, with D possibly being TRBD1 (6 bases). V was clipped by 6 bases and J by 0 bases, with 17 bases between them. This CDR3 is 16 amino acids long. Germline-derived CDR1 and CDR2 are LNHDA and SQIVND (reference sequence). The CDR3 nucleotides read TGTGCCAGTAGGAATGCAGGGGCGCGTTCTAACTATGGCTACACCTTC. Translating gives CASRNAGARSNYGYTF.

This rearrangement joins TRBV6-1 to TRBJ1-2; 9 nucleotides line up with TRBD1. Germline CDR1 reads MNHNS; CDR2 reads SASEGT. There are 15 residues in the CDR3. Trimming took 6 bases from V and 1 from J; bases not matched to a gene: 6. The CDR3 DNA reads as TGTGCCAGCAGGGCACAGGGGGCGATTAACTATGGCTACACCTTC. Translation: CASRAQGAINYGYTF.